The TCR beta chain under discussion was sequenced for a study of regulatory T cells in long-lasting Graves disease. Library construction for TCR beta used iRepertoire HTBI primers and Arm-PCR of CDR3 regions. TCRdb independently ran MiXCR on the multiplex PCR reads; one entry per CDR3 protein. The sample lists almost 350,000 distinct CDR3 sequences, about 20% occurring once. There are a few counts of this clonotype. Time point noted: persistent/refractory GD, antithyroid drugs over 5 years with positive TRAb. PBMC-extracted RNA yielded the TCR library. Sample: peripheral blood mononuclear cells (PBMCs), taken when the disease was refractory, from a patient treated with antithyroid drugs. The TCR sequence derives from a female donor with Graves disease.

The CDR3 is CASSFDVSSGGTYNEQFF. The CDR3 nucleotides read TGCGCCAGCAGCTTTGATGTGTCTAGCGGGGGGACATACAATGAGCAGTTCTTC. The V and J genes are TRBV5-1 and TRBJ2-1; the match to TRBD2 covers 11 bases. Losses at the gene ends were 2 bases for V and 4 bases for J; bases not matched to a gene: 11. CDR1 is SGHRS, CDR2 YFSETQ, per germline. There are 18 residues in the CDR3.